This TCR beta chain was captured by sequencing in a study of cytomegalovirus exposure and HLA in healthy donors. Background on the study: Counted in an early data release were about 85 million unique TCRs from HLA-typed donors.

PCR employed 60 Vbeta and 13 Jbeta primers. Authors' methods: Tens of millions of unique TCR beta chains, 9 million to 11 million shared, were counted in a later analysis. Profiling relied on immunoSEQ multiplex PCR, and the TCRdb table lists in-frame clones only, not all of them. Clone size and the V and J calls come from that table; the DNA yielded D and trimming. This sample carries about 160,000 clones, 80% to 85% of them seen once, and the ten largest clones take around 1.3%. Germline values: CDR1 MGHDK, CDR2 SYGVNS. The germline V and J ends were trimmed by 4 bases and 6 bases, with 15 bases remaining between them. This CDR3 is built from 14 residues. Study-wide points: Sequencing likely generated an artifact that appeared as a cluster of highly shared sequence variants.

Note on this clone: The target antigen is unknown.

The chain links TRBV25-1 to TRBJ1-2; D gene uncertain. The sample comprised PBMCs. The TCR comes from a boy aged 2-9 years in good health and CMV-seronegative. The CDR3 here is CASSGVTEYDGYTF. The CDR3 nucleotides are TGTGCCAGCAGTGGGGTTACAGAATACGATGGCTACACCTTC.